These T cell receptor beta chains were read from a single sample in a study of cytomegalovirus exposure and HLA in healthy donors. Sequencing was performed with immunoSEQ multiplex PCR; in TCRdb, only in-frame clones are kept and a portion is missing. The repertoire holds about 150,000 clones, 80% seen once, with around 13% in the top ten. The material sequenced was PBMCs. The receptor source for this set is a man aged 25-45 years in good health and CMV-seropositive. The CDR3 runs from the conserved cysteine through the conserved F or W. The D gene is left open where the match is weak. Not all rows give a size; the values are once, few, many and, for expanded clones, a class.

d_gene | j_gene | v_gene | abundance | CDR3aa | CDR3nt
. | TRBJ1-1 | TRBV12-5 | . | CASGSPLQGNTEAFF | TGTGCTAGTGGTTCCCCCCTACAGGGGAACACTGAAGCTTTCTTT
TRBD2 | TRBJ2-2 | TRBV27 | . | CASSARLAGEVGELFF | TGTGCCAGCAGTGCCCGACTAGCGGGAGAGGTCGGGGAGCTGTTTTTT
TRBD2 | TRBJ2-1 | TRBV19 | . | CASSPGLAVYNEQFF | TGTGCCAGTAGTCCGGGACTAGCCGTATACAATGAGCAGTTCTTC
. | TRBJ1-4 | TRBV5-1 | . | CASSLGATATNEKLFF | TGCGCCAGCAGCTTGGGGGCTACCGCAACTAATGAAAAACTGTTTTTT
TRBD1 | TRBJ2-7 | TRBV27 | . | CASSQRGLVYYEQYF | TGTGCCAGCAGTCAAAGGGGGCTGGTCTACTACGAGCAGTACTTC
. | TRBJ1-5 | TRBV19 | once | CASSIPTGFLANQPQHF | TGTGCCAGTAGTATCCCGACAGGATTCCTAGCCAATCAGCCCCAGCATTTT
TRBD1 | TRBJ2-2 | TRBV27 | . | CASSLRTGTGELFF | TGTGCCAGCAGTCTCAGGACAGGGACCGGGGAGCTGTTTTTT
. | TRBJ2-3 | TRBV27 | few | CASSFLGSTSTDTQYF | TGTGCCAGCAGTTTCCTGGGTAGCACTAGCACAGATACGCAGTATTTT
TRBD1 | TRBJ2-6 | TRBV9 | . | CASSELDRASGANVLTF | TGTGCCAGCAGCGAATTGGACAGGGCCTCTGGGGCCAACGTCCTGACTTTC
. | TRBJ1-4 | TRBV5-1 | . | CASSLAVLGPEGEKLFF | TGCGCCAGCAGCTTGGCCGTTTTGGGGCCGGAGGGTGAAAAACTGTTTTTT
TRBD2 | TRBJ2-2 | TRBV5-1 | . | CASSSMGRSGSGELFF | TGCGCCAGCAGCTCGATGGGGCGCAGCGGGAGCGGGGAGCTGTTTTTT
TRBD1 | TRBJ2-2 | TRBV29-1 | once | CSVPGRDRGSGELFF | TGCAGCGTTCCCGGCCGGGACAGGGGCTCCGGGGAGCTGTTTTTT
. | TRBJ1-1 | TRBV7-2 | . | CASSAGRGFDTEAFF | TGTGCCAGCAGCGCAGGACGGGGGTTCGACACTGAAGCTTTCTTT
TRBD1 | TRBJ2-2 | TRBV11-2 | . | CATRSRDRGRVTGELFF | TGTGCCACCCGATCGAGGGACAGGGGGCGCGTCACCGGGGAGCTGTTTTTT
TRBD1 | TRBJ2-7 | TRBV6-1 | . | CASSVDRDSYEQYF | TGTGCCAGCAGTGTCGACAGGGACTCCTACGAGCAGTACTTC
. | TRBJ2-3 | TRBV7-2 | . | CASSVSVLGADTQYF | TGTGCCAGCAGCGTTAGCGTACTTGGCGCAGATACGCAGTATTTT
TRBD1 | TRBJ2-2 | TRBV11-2 | . | CASSLDRTGADFNTGELFF | TGTGCCAGCAGCTTAGACCGGACAGGGGCCGACTTTAACACCGGGGAGCTGTTTTTT
. | TRBJ2-5 | TRBV13 | . | CASSLSGFQETQYF | TGTGCCAGCAGCTTATCGGGATTCCAAGAGACCCAGTACTTC
. | TRBJ2-3 | TRBV15 | . | CATSRDVRIGTDTQYF | TGTGCCACCAGCAGAGATGTAAGGATCGGGACAGATACGCAGTATTTT
TRBD2 | TRBJ2-1 | TRBV9 | . | CASQGVAGGSDNEQFF | TGTGCTAGTCAGGGGGTAGCGGGAGGGAGTGACAATGAGCAGTTCTTC
. | TRBJ1-1 | TRBV5-1 | few | CASSLFGDTGAEAFF | TGCGCCAGCAGCTTGTTTGGGGACACAGGCGCTGAAGCTTTCTTT
TRBD2 | TRBJ2-3 | TRBV29-1 | . | CSVGTSGITDTQYF | TGCAGCGTTGGGACTAGCGGGATCACAGATACGCAGTATTTT
. | TRBJ2-2 | TRBV19 | . | CASSLGQYTGELFF | TGTGCCAGTAGTTTAGGACAGTACACCGGGGAGCTGTTTTTT
. | TRBJ2-2 | TRBV19 | few | CASSILGSANTGELFF | TGTGCCAGTAGTATACTAGGATCCGCGAACACCGGGGAGCTGTTTTTT
. | TRBJ2-7 | TRBV11-2 | once | CASSLDLRGTRYEQYF | TGTGCCAGCAGCTTAGACCTCAGGGGGACTCGGTACGAGCAGTACTTC
. | TRBJ2-1 | TRBV28 | once | CATQFNSGQQFF | TGTGCCACACAGTTTAATTCAGGTCAGCAGTTCTTC
. | TRBJ1-5 | TRBV15 | . | CATSRETTEIYSNQPQHF | TGTGCCACCAGCAGAGAGACGACAGAGATCTATAGCAATCAGCCCCAGCATTTT
. | TRBJ1-1 | TRBV30 | . | CAWRQGSSTEAFF | TGTGCCTGGAGACAGGGCTCGAGCACTGAAGCTTTCTTT
. | TRBJ2-3 | TRBV7-3 | . | CASSLGSTPDTQYF | TGTGCCAGCAGCCTCGGGAGTACCCCAGATACGCAGTATTTT
TRBD1 | TRBJ2-1 | TRBV7-9 | . | CASSWVGTGAYNEQFF | TGTGCCAGCAGCTGGGTTGGGACAGGCGCCTACAATGAGCAGTTCTTC
. | TRBJ2-1 | TRBV29-1 | few | CSVEVIDRFF | TGCAGCGTTGAAGTTATAGATCGGTTCTTC
. | TRBJ1-2 | TRBV7-3 | . | CASSLSPRGGYTF | TGTGCCAGCAGCTTAAGCCCCCGGGGGGGCTACACCTTC
TRBD1 | TRBJ2-1 | TRBV11-3 | . | CASSDTGTAYNEQFF | TGTGCCAGCAGCGACACCGGGACAGCCTACAATGAGCAGTTCTTC
. | TRBJ1-3 | TRBV11-2 | . | CASSLAQGVSGNTIYF | TGTGCCAGCAGCTTAGCCCAGGGTGTCTCTGGAAACACCATATATTTT
TRBD1 | TRBJ2-7 | TRBV7-2 | . | CASSNLGTGGEQYF | TGTGCCAGCAGCAACCTAGGGACAGGCGGGGAGCAGTACTTC
. | TRBJ2-3 | TRBV7-9 | . | CASSLTSGGEADTQYF | TGTGCCAGCAGCCTAACCTCGGGTGGCGAGGCAGATACGCAGTATTTT
. | TRBJ2-5 | TRBV7-9 | . | CASSLWHQETQYF | TGTGCCAGCAGCTTATGGCATCAAGAGACCCAGTACTTC
TRBD1 | TRBJ1-5 | TRBV7-8 | . | CASSLEGQSSNQPQHF | TGTGCCAGCAGCTTAGAGGGACAGAGTAGCAATCAGCCCCAGCATTTT
TRBD2 | TRBJ2-5 | TRBV4-1 | . | CASSQDRSGRGETQYF | TGCGCCAGCAGCCAAGATCGGTCTGGGAGGGGTGAGACCCAGTACTTC
TRBD2 | TRBJ2-1 | TRBV7-3 | few | CASSLLAGGWDEQFF | TGTGCCAGCAGCTTACTAGCGGGAGGATGGGATGAGCAGTTCTTC
. | TRBJ2-5 | TRBV6-6 | few | CAAAGGETQYF | TGTGCTGCGGCCGGGGGTGAGACCCAGTACTTC
. | TRBJ2-3 | TRBV5-4 | . | CASSVDNTDTQYF | TGTGCCAGCAGCGTGGACAACACAGATACGCAGTATTTT
TRBD2 | TRBJ2-5 | TRBV19 | . | CASSTGTSGYQETQYF | TGTGCCAGTAGTACCGGGACTAGCGGGTACCAAGAGACCCAGTACTTC
. | TRBJ2-5 | TRBV29-1 | . | CSVPRNRKQETQYF | TGCAGCGTTCCCCGAAACAGGAAGCAAGAGACCCAGTACTTC
TRBD1 | TRBJ1-1 | TRBV6-1 | few | CASSVTGDEAFF | TGTGCCAGCAGTGTGACAGGGGACGAAGCTTTCTTT